Below, 20 T cell receptor beta chains from the same sample are listed, as sequenced in a study of cytomegalovirus exposure and HLA in healthy donors. Use of 60 Vbeta and 13 Jbeta primers characterized the PCR. Only in-frame clones appear in the TCRdb table, and some are missing; sequencing was by immunoSEQ multiplex PCR. The repertoire holds 90,000 or so clones, with roughly four fifths as singletons. The sequencing input was PBMCs. The receptors come from a man aged 30 to 39 in good health and CMV-seropositive.

The chain recombines TRBV5-1 with TRBJ2-5, with D tentatively TRBD1 (5 bases). The length of the CDR3 is 15 residues. V lost 0 bases to trimming and J lost 5 bases, with 14 bases between them. Germline CDR1 is SGHRS and CDR2 is YFSETQ. This chain's CDR3 is CASSLDRPSRETQYF. CDR3 nucleotides: TGCGCCAGCAGCTTGGACAGGCCTAGTAGGGAGACCCAGTACTTC.

V is TRBV28 and J is TRBJ1-5, with D perhaps matching TRBD1 (5 bases). Deletions cut 5 bases from V and 6 bases from J, with 17 bases between. The CDR3 loop spans 15 amino acids. Germline V gives CDR1 MDHEN, CDR2 SYDVKM. This chain's CDR3 is CASSTPGGPSQPQHF. The DNA of the CDR3 is TGTGCCAGCAGTACCCCGGGGGGTCCAAGTCAGCCCCAGCATTTT.

The J gene is TRBJ1-1, the V gene TRBV9; possibly TRBD1 for D (5 bases). Germline-derived CDR1 and CDR2 are SGDLS and YYNGEE. CDR3 length: 14 amino acids. The V gene lost 3 bases and the J gene lost 5 bases, with 14 bases spanning the gap. CDR3 sequence reads: CASSARAAETEAFF. In DNA form, the CDR3 reads TGTGCCAGCAGCGCCAGGGCGGCGGAAACTGAAGCTTTCTTT.

This chain uses TRBV12-2 with TRBJ1-6. TRBV12-2 represents a pseudogene. CDR3 length: 15 amino acids. The CDR3 protein is CASRHTHRGGSPLHF. CDR3 nucleotides: TGTGCAAGTCGCCACACCCATCGGGGAGGCTCACCCCTCCACTTT.

CDR3 DNA: TGTGCCAGCAGTTTACAGGTTGAGTATGGCTACACCTTC. Translated: CASSLQVEYGYTF. This chain connects TRBV7-2 to TRBJ1-2, with D perhaps matching TRBD1 (5 bases). V lost 6 bases and J lost 5, with 13 bases in between. This CDR3 has 13 residues. Germline values: CDR1 SGHTA, CDR2 FQGNSA.

This CDR3 is CASSLLAREGYGYTF. CDR3 DNA sequence: TGTGCCAGCAGTTTATTAGCCAGGGAGGGCTATGGCTACACCTTC. The V and J genes are TRBV27 and TRBJ1-2; maybe TRBD1 (5 bases). CDR1 is MNHEY, CDR2 SMNVEV, per germline (reference sequence). The CDR3 contains 15 residues. With 1 base removed from V and 4 bases from J, the gap between germline ends came to 13 bases.

This clone was picked up a small number of times. The chain has TRBV27 and TRBJ1-4; 7 bases fit TRBD1. The CDR3 sequence is 15 residues long. J lost 4 bases, V lost 6 bases, and 8 bases had no gene match. CDR1 is MNHEY and CDR2 is SMNVEV in the germline V gene (reference sequence). DNA for the CDR3: TGTGCCAGCAGGCCCAGGGGGAATGGTAATGAAAAACTGTTTTTT. As protein: CASRPRGNGNEKLFF. The whole variable domain, remainder taken from reference TRBV27 and TRBJ1-4, is EAQVTQNPRYLITVTGKKLTVTCSQNMNHEYMSWYRQDPGLGLRQIYYSMNVEVTDKGDVPEGYKVSRKEKRNFPLILESPSPNQTSLYFCASRPRGNGNEKLFFGSGTQLSVL.

This clone appeared a few times. This sequence joins TRBV9 and TRBJ2-1, with 7 positions matching TRBD1. CDR3 length equals 14 residues. Germline V gene sequence: CDR1 SGDLS, CDR2 YYNGEE. Germline trimming cut 0 bases from V and 9 bases from J; bases unmatched to any gene: 6. The CDR3 DNA follows: TGTGCCAGCAGCGTAGCTTACAGGGGCGGTGAGCAGTTCTTC. This translates into CASSVAYRGGEQFF.

This clone appeared a single time. The rearrangement uses TRBV29-1 and TRBJ2-2; possibly TRBD1 for D (6 bases). Germline assignment: CDR1 SQVTM and CDR2 ANQGSEA. Trimming took 6 bases from V and 4 from J, leaving 9 bases between them. This CDR3 has 12 residues. For the CDR3, the DNA is TGCAGCGTAGTAGGGGGCACCGGGGAGCTGTTTTTT. Protein: CSVVGGTGELFF.

The gene calls are TRBV15 and TRBJ2-1; D is unresolved. The CDR3 sequence is 13 residues long. CDR1 is LNHNV, CDR2 YYDKDF, per germline (reference sequence). Between the trimmed V and J ends, which lost 1 base and 6 bases, there was a span of 7 bases. The CDR3 region has the DNA TGTGCCACCAGCAGAGGTACCGGCAATGAGCAGTTCTTC. This translates into CATSRGTGNEQFF.

The rearrangement links TRBV14 to TRBJ2-1; the D gene is possibly TRBD2 (5 bases). The CDR3 is 16 amino acids. V was clipped by 1 base and J by 1 base, with 11 bases between them. CDR1 and CDR2 from the germline V gene are SGHDN and FVKESK. The chain's CDR3 is CASSQVAGMSYNEQFF. The CDR3 DNA follows: TGTGCCAGCAGCCAAGTAGCCGGGATGTCCTACAATGAGCAGTTCTTC.

The rearrangement joins TRBV7-2 to TRBJ2-3; no reliable D call. The CDR3 is made up of 13 amino acids. The ends were cut back, 2 bases at V and 3 bases at J, with 6 bases in the middle. Germline CDR1 reads SGHTA; CDR2 reads FQGNSA. CDR3 sequence (DNA): TGTGCCAGCAGCTTACTGCGGACAGATACGCAGTATTTT. Translated: CASSLLRTDTQYF.

This chain uses TRBV7-9 with TRBJ2-4, with 7 bases aligning to TRBD1. This CDR3 contains 15 residues. The ends lost 5 bases at V and 5 bases at J; junction bases unmatched: 9. Germline loops: CDR1 SEHNR, CDR2 FQNEAQ (reference sequence). DNA for the CDR3: TGTGCCAGCAGCGCGGAGACAGGGAAGGAAAACATTCAGTACTTC. Its translation is CASSAETGKENIQYF.

The rearrangement links TRBV11-3 to TRBJ2-7; D is possibly TRBD1 (6 bases). Germline V gives CDR1 SGHNT, CDR2 YENEEA. CDR3 size: 14 residues. V was trimmed by 5 bases and J by 0 bases, leaving 11 bases between them. This chain's CDR3 is CASSHRDNSYEQYF. In DNA, the CDR3 is TGTGCCAGCAGCCACCGGGACAACTCCTACGAGCAGTACTTC.

The table lists this clone with a count of one. The chain couples TRBV7-2 to TRBJ1-5, with 7 nucleotides matching TRBD1. The germline CDR1 and CDR2 sequences are SGHTA and FQGNSA. The length of the CDR3 is 14 residues. The junction had 6 bases not matched to a gene; V was cut back by 4 bases and J by 6 bases. The DNA of the CDR3 is TGTGCCAGCAGCTCCCGACAGGGCAGTCAGCCCCAGCATTTT. Translating gives CASSSRQGSQPQHF.

The chain has TRBV5-1 and TRBJ2-7, with a possible D match to TRBD1 (6 bases). The CDR3 runs 15 residues. The germline gives CDR1 SGHRS, CDR2 YFSETQ. The V end lost 4 bases, the J end lost 1 base, and 15 bases lay between the germline ends. The CDR3 DNA sequence: TGCGCCAGCAGCCTCAGGACAGATTTTTCCTACGAGCAGTACTTC. The encoded protein is CASSLRTDFSYEQYF.

V and J are TRBV27 and TRBJ2-1, with D possibly TRBD2 on 6 matching bases. The CDR3 spans 16 residues. Germline V gene sequence: CDR1 MNHEY, CDR2 SMNVEV (reference sequence). V was clipped by 0 bases and J by 2 bases, with 11 bases between them. CDR3 sequence (DNA): TGTGCCAGCAGTTTATCAAGCGGGCTCCCCTACAATGAGCAGTTCTTC. Translated, it gives CASSLSSGLPYNEQFF.

The chain recombines TRBV7-6 with TRBJ2-2; TRBD2 agrees at 7 bases. The germline V gene has CDR1 SGHVS and CDR2 FNYEAQ. V was clipped by 2 bases and J by 1 base; unmatched bases: 4. The CDR3 consists of 16 residues. CDR3 sequence reads: CASSLILAENTGELFF. CDR3 nucleotides: TGTGCCAGCAGCTTAATCCTAGCGGAGAACACCGGGGAGCTGTTTTTT.

The chain recombines TRBV28 with TRBJ1-4; the D gene is possibly TRBD1 (5 bases). The germline V gene encodes CDR1 MDHEN and CDR2 SYDVKM. V dropped 7 bases and J dropped 6 bases, with 15 bases sitting between them. The CDR3 loop spans 14 amino acids. The CDR3 nucleotides read TGTGCCAGCACCCTCCGGGACTTCTATGAAAAACTGTTTTTT. It codes for CASTLRDFYEKLFF.

The genes are TRBV28 and TRBJ2-2; 10 bases are a match to TRBD1. Trimming took 6 bases from V and 4 from J; bases not matched to a gene: 5. This CDR3 contains 15 residues. In germline, CDR1 is MDHEN, CDR2 SYDVKM. In DNA, the CDR3 is TGTGCCAGCAGCCGGACAGGGGGTTCCACCGGGGAGCTGTTTTTT. Protein sequence: CASSRTGGSTGELFF.